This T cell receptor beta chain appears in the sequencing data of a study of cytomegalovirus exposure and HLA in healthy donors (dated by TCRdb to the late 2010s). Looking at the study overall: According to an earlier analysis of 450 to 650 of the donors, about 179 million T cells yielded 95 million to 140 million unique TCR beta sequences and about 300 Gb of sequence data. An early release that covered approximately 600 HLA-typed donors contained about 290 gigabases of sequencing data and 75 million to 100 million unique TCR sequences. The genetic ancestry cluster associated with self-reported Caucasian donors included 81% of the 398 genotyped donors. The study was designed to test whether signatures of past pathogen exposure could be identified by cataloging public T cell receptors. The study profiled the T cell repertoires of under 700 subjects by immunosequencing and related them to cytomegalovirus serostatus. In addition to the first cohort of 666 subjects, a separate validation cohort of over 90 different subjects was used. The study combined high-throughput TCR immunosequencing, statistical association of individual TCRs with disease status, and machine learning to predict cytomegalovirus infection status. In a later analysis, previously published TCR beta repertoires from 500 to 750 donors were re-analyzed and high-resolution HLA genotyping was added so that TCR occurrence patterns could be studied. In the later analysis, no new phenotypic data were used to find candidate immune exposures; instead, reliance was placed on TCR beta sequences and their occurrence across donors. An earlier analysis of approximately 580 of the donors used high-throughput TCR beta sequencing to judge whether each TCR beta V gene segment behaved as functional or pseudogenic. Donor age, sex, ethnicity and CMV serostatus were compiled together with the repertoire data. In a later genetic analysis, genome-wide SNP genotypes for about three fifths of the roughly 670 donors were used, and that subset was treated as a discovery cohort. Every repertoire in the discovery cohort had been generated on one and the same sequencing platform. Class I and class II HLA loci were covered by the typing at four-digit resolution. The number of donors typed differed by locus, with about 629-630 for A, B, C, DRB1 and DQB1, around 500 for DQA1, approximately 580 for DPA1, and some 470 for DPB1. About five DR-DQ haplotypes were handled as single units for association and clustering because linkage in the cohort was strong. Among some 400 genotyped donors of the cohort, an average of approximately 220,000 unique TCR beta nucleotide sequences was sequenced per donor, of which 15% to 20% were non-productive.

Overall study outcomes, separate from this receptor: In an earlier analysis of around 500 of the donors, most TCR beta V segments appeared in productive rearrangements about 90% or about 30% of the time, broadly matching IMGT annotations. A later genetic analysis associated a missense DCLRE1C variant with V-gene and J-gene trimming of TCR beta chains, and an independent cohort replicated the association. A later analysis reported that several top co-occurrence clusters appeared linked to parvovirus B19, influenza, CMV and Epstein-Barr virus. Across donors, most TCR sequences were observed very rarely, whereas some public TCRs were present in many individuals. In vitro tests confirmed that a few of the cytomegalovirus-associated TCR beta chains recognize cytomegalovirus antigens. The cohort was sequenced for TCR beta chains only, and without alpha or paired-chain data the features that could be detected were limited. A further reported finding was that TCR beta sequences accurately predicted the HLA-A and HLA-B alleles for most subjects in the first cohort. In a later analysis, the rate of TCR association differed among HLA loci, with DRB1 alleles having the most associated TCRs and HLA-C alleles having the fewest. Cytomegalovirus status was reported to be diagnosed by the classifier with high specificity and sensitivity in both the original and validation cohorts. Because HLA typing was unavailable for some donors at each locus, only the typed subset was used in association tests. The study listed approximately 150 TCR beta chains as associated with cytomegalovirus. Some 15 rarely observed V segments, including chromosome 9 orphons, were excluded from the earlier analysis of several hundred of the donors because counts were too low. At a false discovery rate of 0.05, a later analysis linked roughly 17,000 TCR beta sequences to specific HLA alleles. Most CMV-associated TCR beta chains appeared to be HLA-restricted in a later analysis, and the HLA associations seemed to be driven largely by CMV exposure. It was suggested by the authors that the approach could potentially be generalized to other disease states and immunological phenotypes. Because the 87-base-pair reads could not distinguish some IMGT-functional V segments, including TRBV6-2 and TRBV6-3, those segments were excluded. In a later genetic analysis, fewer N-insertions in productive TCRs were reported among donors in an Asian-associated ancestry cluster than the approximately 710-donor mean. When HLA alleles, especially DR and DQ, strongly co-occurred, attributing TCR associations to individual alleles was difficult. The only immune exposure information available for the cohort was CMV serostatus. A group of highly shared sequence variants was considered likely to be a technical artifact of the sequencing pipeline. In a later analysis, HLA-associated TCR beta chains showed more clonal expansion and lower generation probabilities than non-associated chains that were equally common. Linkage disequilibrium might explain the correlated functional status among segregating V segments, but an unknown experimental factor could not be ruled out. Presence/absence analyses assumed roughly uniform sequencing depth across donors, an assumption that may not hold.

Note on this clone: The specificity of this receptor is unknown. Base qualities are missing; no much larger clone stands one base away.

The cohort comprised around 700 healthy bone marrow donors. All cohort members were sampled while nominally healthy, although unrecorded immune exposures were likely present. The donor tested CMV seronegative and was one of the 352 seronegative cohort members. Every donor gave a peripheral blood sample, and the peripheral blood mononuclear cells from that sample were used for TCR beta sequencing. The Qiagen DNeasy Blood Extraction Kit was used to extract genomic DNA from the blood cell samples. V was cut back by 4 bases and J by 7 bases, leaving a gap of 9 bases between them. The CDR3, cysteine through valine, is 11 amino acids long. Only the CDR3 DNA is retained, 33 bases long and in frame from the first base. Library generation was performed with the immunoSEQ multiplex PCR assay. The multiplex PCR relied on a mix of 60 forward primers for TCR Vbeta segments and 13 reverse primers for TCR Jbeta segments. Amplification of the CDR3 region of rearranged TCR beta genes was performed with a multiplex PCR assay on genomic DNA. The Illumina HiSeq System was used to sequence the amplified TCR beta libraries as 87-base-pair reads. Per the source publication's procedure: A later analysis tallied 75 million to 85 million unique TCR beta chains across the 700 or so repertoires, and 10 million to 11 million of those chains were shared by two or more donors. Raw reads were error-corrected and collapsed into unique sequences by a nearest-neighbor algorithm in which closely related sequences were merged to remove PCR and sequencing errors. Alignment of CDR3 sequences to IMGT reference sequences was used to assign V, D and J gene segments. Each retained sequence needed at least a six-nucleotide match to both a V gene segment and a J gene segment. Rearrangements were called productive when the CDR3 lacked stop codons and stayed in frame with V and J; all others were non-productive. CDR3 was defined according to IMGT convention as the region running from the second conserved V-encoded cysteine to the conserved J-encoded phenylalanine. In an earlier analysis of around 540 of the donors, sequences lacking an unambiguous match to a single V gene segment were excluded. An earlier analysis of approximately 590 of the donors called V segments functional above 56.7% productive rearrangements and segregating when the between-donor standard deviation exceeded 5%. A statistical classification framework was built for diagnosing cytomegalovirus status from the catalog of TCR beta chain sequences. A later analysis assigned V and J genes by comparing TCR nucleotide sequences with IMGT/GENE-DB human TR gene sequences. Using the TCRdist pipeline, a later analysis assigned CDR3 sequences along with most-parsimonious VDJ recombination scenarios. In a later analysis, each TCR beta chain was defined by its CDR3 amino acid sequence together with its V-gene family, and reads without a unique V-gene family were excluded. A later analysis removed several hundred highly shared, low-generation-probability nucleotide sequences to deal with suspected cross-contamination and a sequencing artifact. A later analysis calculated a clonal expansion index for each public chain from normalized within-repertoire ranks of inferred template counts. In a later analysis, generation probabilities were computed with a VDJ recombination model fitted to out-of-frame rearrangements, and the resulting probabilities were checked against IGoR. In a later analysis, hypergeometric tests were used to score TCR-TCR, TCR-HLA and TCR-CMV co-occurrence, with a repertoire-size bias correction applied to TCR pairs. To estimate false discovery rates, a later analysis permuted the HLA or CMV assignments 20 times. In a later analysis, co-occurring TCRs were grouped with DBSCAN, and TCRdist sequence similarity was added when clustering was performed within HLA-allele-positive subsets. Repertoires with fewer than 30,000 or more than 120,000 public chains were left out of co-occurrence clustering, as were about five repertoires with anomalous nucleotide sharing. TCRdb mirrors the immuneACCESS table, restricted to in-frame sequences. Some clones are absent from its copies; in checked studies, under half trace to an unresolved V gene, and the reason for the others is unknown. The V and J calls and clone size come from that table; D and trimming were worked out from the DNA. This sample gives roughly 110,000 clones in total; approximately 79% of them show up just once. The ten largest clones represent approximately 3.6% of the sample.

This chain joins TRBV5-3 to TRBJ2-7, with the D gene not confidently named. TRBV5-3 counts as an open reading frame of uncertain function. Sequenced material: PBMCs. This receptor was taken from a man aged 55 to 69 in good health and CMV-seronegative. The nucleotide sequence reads TGTGCCAGAAGCCCTCGGGTTGAGCAGTACGTC. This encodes CARSPRVEQYV.